This record looks at one T cell receptor (beta chain) sequence and its context. This sample was taken from a study of shared clonotypes between healthy human individuals. There are 15 residues in the CDR3. Germline V gene data show CDR1 as SGHNT and CDR2 as YYREEE (reference sequence). Trimming removed 5 bases from V and 4 bases from J; junction bases left unmatched: 8. Data came from immunoSEQ multiplex PCR; TCRdb stores just in-frame clones and leaves some out. The sample holds 900,000 to 1,200,000 clones, approximately 80% seen once. The sequencing sample was made of memory CD4+ T cells from PBMCs. Subset here: CD45RA-negative fraction. The receptor was isolated from a man aged 18 to 30 in good health. Some clones in this sample may be carry-over from other donors' samples. The chain combines TRBV5-4 with TRBJ1-3; 8 bases map to TRBD1. The CDR3 here is CASRQMQGAGNTIYF. Written as DNA, the CDR3 is TGTGCCAGCAGACAAATGCAGGGGGCCGGAAACACCATATATTTT.